These 24 T cell receptor beta chains were sequenced from one sample in a study of regulatory dendritic cells for organ transplantation. Sorted subsets were CFSE-labeled and cultured roughly five days with allogeneic dendritic cells. Method: immunoSEQ multiplex PCR; TCRdb's copy keeps in-frame clones and lacks some. The sample has about 11,000 clones; 75% are singletons. Which antigens these TCRs recognize remains unknown. Sequenced: memory CD4+ T cells from blood cultured with regulatory dendritic cells. Subset indicated: CD45RO+ memory T cells. The receptors were sampled from a human donor in good health.

The rearrangement joins TRBV4-1 to TRBJ1-2; D might be TRBD1 (5 bases). V gave up 1 base and J gave up 3 bases, with 15 bases separating them. CDR3 length: 16 amino acids. Germline CDR1 MGHRA, CDR2 YSYEKL. CDR3 in amino acids: CASSQVIRVGHYGYTF. The CDR3 coding sequence is TGCGCCAGCAGCCAAGTAATTCGGGTGGGGCACTATGGCTACACCTTC.

The chain has TRBV6-1 and TRBJ1-2; D gene uncertain. This CDR3 is 16 amino acids long. Germline-derived CDR1 and CDR2 are MNHNS and SASEGT. V dropped 0 bases and J dropped 4 bases, with 15 bases sitting between them. The CDR3 nucleotides are TGTGCCAGCAGTGAAGCGTCAAACTTCCCGGGCTATGGCTACACCTTC. The encoded protein is CASSEASNFPGYGYTF.

The V and J genes are TRBV11-3 and TRBJ1-2; D is ambiguous. The V and J ends lost 5 bases and 5 bases respectively, with 21 bases between them. Germline V lookup: CDR1 SGHNT, CDR2 YENEEA. This CDR3 region has 16 residues. The CDR3 is CASSQEGRSADYGYTF. The CDR3 DNA reads TGTGCCAGCAGCCAAGAAGGGAGATCAGCCGATTATGGCTACACCTTC.

The J gene is TRBJ1-4, the V gene TRBV5-1; the match to TRBD1 covers 7 bases. This CDR3 region has 14 residues. The V and J ends lost 4 bases and 8 bases, in that order; junction bases with no gene match: 8. Per germline, CDR1 SGHRS and CDR2 YFSETQ. The chain's CDR3 is CASSQTGIQEKLFF. DNA of the CDR3: TGCGCCAGCAGCCAGACAGGGATTCAGGAAAAACTGTTTTTT.

V is TRBV5-1 and J is TRBJ1-5; maybe TRBD1 (6 bases). In germline, CDR1 is SGHRS, CDR2 YFSETQ. The V end lost 0 bases, the J end lost 4 bases, and 11 bases lay between the germline ends. The CDR3 sequence is 15 residues long. For the CDR3, the DNA is TGCGCCAGCAGCTTGGAACAGGGAGGGAATCAGCCCCAGCATTTT. Protein product: CASSLEQGGNQPQHF. The whole variable domain, remainder taken from reference TRBV5-1 and TRBJ1-5, is KAGVTQTPRYLIKTRGQQVTLSCSPISGHRSVSWYQQTPGQGLQFLFEYFSETQRNKGNFPGRFSGRQFSNSRSEMNVSTLELGDSALYLCASSLEQGGNQPQHFGDGTRLSIL.

In its sample, this clone was seen a few times. The chain employs TRBV19 and TRBJ2-7, with D perhaps TRBD1 (6 bases). V lost 7 bases and J lost 4, with 14 bases in between. In germline, CDR1 is LNHDA, CDR2 SQIVND (reference sequence). The CDR3 has 13 residues. The DNA of the CDR3 is TGTGCCAGTAAGGGGACAAACTATTACGAGCAGTACTTC. Protein product: CASKGTNYYEQYF. Full variable domain (remainder filled in from reference TRBV19 and TRBJ2-7): DGGITQSPKYLFRKEGQNVTLSCEQNLNHDAMYWYRQDPGQGLRLIYYSQIVNDFQKGDIAEGYSVSREKKESFPLTVTSAQKNPTAFYLCASKGTNYYEQYFGPGTRLTVT.

By its share, this clone is medium-sized (0.01 to 0.1%). This rearrangement joins TRBV6-6 to TRBJ2-7, with D maybe TRBD1 (5 bases). Per the germline V gene, CDR1 is MNHNY and CDR2 is SVGAGI (reference sequence). The CDR3 consists of 12 residues. Trimming stripped 5 bases from V and 4 bases from J, with 9 bases between. CDR3 residues: CASSVQGYEQYF. CDR3 nucleotide sequence: TGTGCCAGCAGTGTCCAGGGTTACGAGCAGTACTTC.

The chain couples TRBV7-3 to TRBJ2-1; 10 positions match TRBD2. Germline CDR1 SGHTA, CDR2 FQGTGA. V gave up 4 bases and J gave up 6 bases; unmatched junction bases: 6. The CDR3 consists of 15 residues. The CDR3 loop reads CASSYSGGASNEQFF. The DNA for the CDR3 is TGTGCCAGCAGCTACAGCGGGGGGGCTTCCAATGAGCAGTTCTTC.

The chain recombines TRBV10-3 with TRBJ1-6; the D is unclear. Germline V gene data show CDR1 as ENHRY and CDR2 as SYGVKD. The V and J ends lost 5 bases and 10 bases respectively, with 15 bases between them. The CDR3 extends over 14 amino acids. The CDR3 loop is CAISPAVGGSPLHF. CDR3 in DNA: TGTGCCATCAGTCCCGCGGTGGGTGGGTCACCCCTCCACTTT.

The CDR3 here is CASSGQAVGEQYF. CDR3 DNA sequence: TGTGCCAGCAGTGGACAGGCGGTAGGCGAGCAGTACTTC. J is TRBJ2-7 and V is TRBV6-1; D perhaps matches TRBD1 (6 bases). From germline, CDR1 is MNHNS and CDR2 SASEGT. This CDR3 comprises 13 residues. Trimming pared 4 bases from V and 6 bases from J, leaving 13 bases between.

J is TRBJ2-5 and V is TRBV11-3; no reliable D call. Germline loops: CDR1 SGHNT, CDR2 YENEEA. The CDR3 spans 14 residues. Trimming pared 0 bases from V and 7 bases from J, leaving 12 bases between. As DNA, the CDR3 is TGTGCCAGCAGCTTAGAAAAGTCAGGTGGGACCCAGTACTTC. It translates to CASSLEKSGGTQYF.

This clone is a singleton in its sample. The chain has TRBV5-6 and TRBJ1-2, with unresolved D. Germline lookup yields CDR1 SGHDT and CDR2 YYEEEE. Trimming pared 5 bases from V and 8 bases from J, leaving 10 bases between. The CDR3 consists of 11 residues. Written as DNA, the CDR3 is TGTGCCAGCAGTCTATCGAGGGGCTACACCTTC. Translated: CASSLSRGYTF.

The CDR3 DNA reads as TGCGCCAGCAGCTTGGATACAGGCTCCTACGAGCAGTACTTC. It translates to CASSLDTGSYEQYF. The V call is TRBV5-1, the J call TRBJ2-7; perhaps TRBD1 as D (5 bases). With 0 bases removed from V and 0 bases from J, the gap between germline ends came to 7 bases. This CDR3 comprises 14 residues. Germline CDR1 reads SGHRS; CDR2 reads YFSETQ. Full variable domain (rest looked up from reference TRBV5-1 and TRBJ2-7): KAGVTQTPRYLIKTRGQQVTLSCSPISGHRSVSWYQQTPGQGLQFLFEYFSETQRNKGNFPGRFSGRQFSNSRSEMNVSTLELGDSALYLCASSLDTGSYEQYFGPGTRLTVT.

The rearrangement joins TRBV2 to TRBJ1-5, with 7 nucleotides matching TRBD1. V lost 6 bases to trimming and J lost 1 base; unmatched junction nucleotides: 3. CDR1 and CDR2 from the germline V gene are SNHLY and FYNNEI. The CDR3 is 14 amino acids. CDR3 amino acids: CASRRQGSNQPQHF. As DNA, the CDR3 is TGTGCCAGCAGAAGACAGGGAAGCAATCAGCCCCAGCATTTT.

J is TRBJ2-7 and V is TRBV6-5; TRBD1 matches at 8 bases. Germline values: CDR1 MNHEY, CDR2 SVGAGI. This CDR3 is built from 12 residues. The V gene end was trimmed by 8 bases and the J gene end by 0 bases; junction bases not matched to a gene: 0. The CDR3 coding sequence is TGTGCCAGCGGACAGGGCTCCTACGAGCAGTACTTC. Its translation is CASGQGSYEQYF.

V usage is TRBV18 and J usage is TRBJ1-3; D gene ambiguous. Between the trimmed V and J ends, which lost 6 bases and 1 base, there was a span of 13 bases. Germline V lookup: CDR1 KGHSH, CDR2 LQKENI. This CDR3 spans 15 amino acids. The CDR3 coding sequence is TGTGCCAGCTCGCCTAATCAGCGGTCTGGAAACACCATATATTTT. Translation gives CASSPNQRSGNTIYF. The variable domain in full, completed from reference TRBV18 and TRBJ1-3, reads NAGVMQNPRHLVRRRGQEARLRCSPMKGHSHVYWYRQLPEEGLKFMVYLQKENIIDESGMPKERFSAEFPKEGPSILRIQQVVRGDSAAYFCASSPNQRSGNTIYFGEGSWLTVV.

The CDR3 coding sequence is TGCGCCAGCAGCTTAGGGGACACTGGAAACACCATATATTTT. Protein sequence: CASSLGDTGNTIYF. V and J are TRBV5-1 and TRBJ1-3, with a weak D call TRBD1 (6 bases). V shed 2 bases and J shed 2 bases, with 8 bases lying between them. The CDR3 is 14 amino acids. The V gene's germline CDR1 is SGHRS and CDR2 YFSETQ.

This clone was seen just once. The rearrangement joins TRBV11-3 to TRBJ2-6; D call uncertain. From germline, CDR1 is SGHNT and CDR2 YENEEA. The CDR3 runs 15 residues. The V gene lost 5 bases and the J gene lost 4 bases, with 12 bases spanning the gap. The CDR3, as DNA: TGTGCCAGCAGCCAAGGAGCTGCAGGGGCCAACGTCCTGACTTTC. Translated: CASSQGAAGANVLTF.

V gene TRBV5-1 combines with J gene TRBJ2-2, with 7 bases aligning to TRBD2. The CDR3 sequence is 17 residues long. V was clipped by 0 bases and J by 1 base; unmatched bases: 6. Germline V gene lookup returns CDR1 SGHRS and CDR2 YFSETQ. The CDR3 DNA is TGCGCCAGCAGCTTGGGGGAGGGACCCTTGAACACCGGGGAGCTGTTTTTT. Translated: CASSLGEGPLNTGELFF. Full variable domain (remainder filled in from reference TRBV5-1 and TRBJ2-2): KAGVTQTPRYLIKTRGQQVTLSCSPISGHRSVSWYQQTPGQGLQFLFEYFSETQRNKGNFPGRFSGRQFSNSRSEMNVSTLELGDSALYLCASSLGEGPLNTGELFFGEGSRLTVL.

As to this clone: A read error may produce the germline difference seen at one junction end. The chain combines TRBV2 with TRBJ2-7; D is undetermined. Per the germline V gene, CDR1 is SNHLY and CDR2 is FYNNEI. The CDR3 runs to 11 residues. As DNA, the CDR3 is TGTGCCAGCAGCCAATTAGGCGGCCTGGGCTTC. It yields the protein CASSQLGGLGF.

The chain links TRBV5-5 to TRBJ2-7, with D possibly TRBD2 on 5 matching bases. CDR3 length: 12 residues. Germline-derived CDR1 and CDR2 are SGHKS and YYEKEE (reference sequence). The V gene lost 0 bases and the J gene lost 4 bases, with 5 bases spanning the gap. The CDR3 nucleotides read TGTGCCAGCAGCTTGGGAGGGTACGAGCAGTACTTC. This codes for CASSLGGYEQYF.

The chain links TRBV9 to TRBJ2-7, with TRBD2 as a possible D gene (5 bases). Germline values: CDR1 SGDLS, CDR2 YYNGEE. CDR3 length: 12 amino acids. Trimming cost V 3 bases and J 7 bases, with 11 bases left between them. CDR3 sequence (DNA): TGTGCCAGCAGCGGGACGTCGGGGGAGCAGTACTTC. Translating gives CASSGTSGEQYF.

This clone was observed a handful of times. The J gene is TRBJ2-1, the V gene TRBV6-4, with D tentatively TRBD2 (6 bases). The CDR3 spans 15 residues. V lost 2 bases, J lost 8 bases, and 16 bases lay in between. Germline-derived CDR1 and CDR2 are MRHNA and SNTAGT. Here the CDR3 reads CASSDPGVGLDEQFF. CDR3 DNA sequence: TGTGCCAGCAGTGACCCGGGGGTTGGATTAGATGAGCAGTTCTTC.

The chain is built from TRBV5-6 and TRBJ1-2; TRBD1 aligns across 8 bases. Germline lookup yields CDR1 SGHDT and CDR2 YYEEEE. V lost 0 bases and J lost 4; bases outside the gene matches: 5. This CDR3 is built from 15 residues. This CDR3 reads CASSLAPTGGYGYTF. The DNA for the CDR3 is TGTGCCAGCAGCTTGGCACCAACAGGGGGCTATGGCTACACCTTC.